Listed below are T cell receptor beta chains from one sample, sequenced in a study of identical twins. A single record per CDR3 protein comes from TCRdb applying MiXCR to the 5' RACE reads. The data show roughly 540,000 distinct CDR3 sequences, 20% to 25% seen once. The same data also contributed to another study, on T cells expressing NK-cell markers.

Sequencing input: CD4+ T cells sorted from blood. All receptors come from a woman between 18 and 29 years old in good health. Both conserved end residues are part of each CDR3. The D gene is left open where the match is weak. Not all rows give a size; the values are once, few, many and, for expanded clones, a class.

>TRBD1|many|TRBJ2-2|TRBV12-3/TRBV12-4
TGTGCCAGCAGTTCGGACAGGGATCGTTTTTACACCGGGGAGCTGTTTTTT
CASSSDRDRFYTGELFF
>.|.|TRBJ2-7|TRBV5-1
TGCGCCAGCAGCTTGGTCGGTTGGGGCCTCGGAACTCACTACGAGCAGTACTTC
CASSLVGWGLGTHYEQYF
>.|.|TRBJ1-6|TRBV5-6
TGTGCCAGCAGCTTAAGGGGGGGTATCGTTTCACCCCTCCACTTT
CASSLRGGIVSPLHF
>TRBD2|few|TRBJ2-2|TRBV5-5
TGTGCCAGCAGCTTGGGACTAGCGGGTCCCCCCAACACCGGGGAGCTGTTTTTT
CASSLGLAGPPNTGELFF
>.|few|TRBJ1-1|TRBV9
TGTGCCAGCAGCAAGGGACACCAGAACACTGAAGCTTTCTTT
CASSKGHQNTEAFF
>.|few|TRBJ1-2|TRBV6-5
TGTGCCAGCAGTTACCCAGGGTCAAGGGGCTACACCTTC
CASSYPGSRGYTF
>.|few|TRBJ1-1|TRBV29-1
TGCAGCGTTGATTGGGGTAAGCCGGACACTGAAGCTTTCTTT
CSVDWGKPDTEAFF
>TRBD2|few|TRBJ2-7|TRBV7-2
TGTGCCAGCGCCTATAGCGGGAGGGGCGAGCAGTACTTC
CASAYSGRGEQYF
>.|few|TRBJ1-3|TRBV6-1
TGTGCCAGCAGTGATCTATCCAGAAAAGGAAACACCATATATTTT
CASSDLSRKGNTIYF
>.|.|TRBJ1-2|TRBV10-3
TGTGCCATCAGCCTGGAAGCTAACTATGGCTACACCTTC
CAISLEANYGYTF
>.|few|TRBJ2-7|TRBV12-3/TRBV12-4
TGTGCCAGCCAGCGATCGTTGTACGAGCAGTACTTC
CASQRSLYEQYF
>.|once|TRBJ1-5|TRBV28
TGTGCCAGCACCTACCGGGACCGCAATCAGCCCCAGCATTTT
CASTYRDRNQPQHF
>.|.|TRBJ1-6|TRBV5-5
TGTGCCAGCAGCTGGGAGGGGAGGGGGAATTCACCCCTCCACTTT
CASSWEGRGNSPLHF
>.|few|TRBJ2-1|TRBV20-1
TGCAGTGCTAGAGATTCGGAGGGGCAGATGGGCCTCTACAATGAGCAGTTCTTC
CSARDSEGQMGLYNEQFF
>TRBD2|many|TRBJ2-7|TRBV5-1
TGCGCCAGCAGCTTGGGACTAGCGGGGGGCTACGAGCAGTACTTC
CASSLGLAGGYEQYF
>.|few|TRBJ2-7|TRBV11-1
TGTGCCAGCAGCCCCGGGACACAGATAGACTACGAGCAGTACTTC
CASSPGTQIDYEQYF
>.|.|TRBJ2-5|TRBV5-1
TGCGCCAGCAGCTTGGCCTTGGACGTGCTTCAAGAGACCCAGTACTTC
CASSLALDVLQETQYF
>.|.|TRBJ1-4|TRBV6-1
TGTGCCAGCAGCAGTGGGCAGCAATATTTAAGTGAAAAACTGTTTTTT
CASSSGQQYLSEKLFF
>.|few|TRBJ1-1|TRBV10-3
TGTGCCATCAAAGACGGGACGGAGAACACTGAAGCTTTCTTT
CAIKDGTENTEAFF
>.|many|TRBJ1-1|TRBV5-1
TGCGCCAGCAGCTTGCTTTACTCGGCTGAAGCTTTCTTT
CASSLLYSAEAFF
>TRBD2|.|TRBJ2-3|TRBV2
TGTGCCAGCGACGAGAGGAGCGGGGGCACAGATACGCAGTATTTT
CASDERSGGTDTQYF
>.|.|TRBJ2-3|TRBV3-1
TGTGCCAGCAGCCTTACAGAAGGCACAGATACGCAGTATTTT
CASSLTEGTDTQYF
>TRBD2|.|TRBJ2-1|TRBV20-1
TGCAGTGCTAGAGATCGGGTAGCGGGAACCTACAATGAGCAGTTCTTC
CSARDRVAGTYNEQFF
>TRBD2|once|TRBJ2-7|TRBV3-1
TGTGCCAGCAGCCAAGCGGGAGGCGTGTACGAGCAGTACTTC
CASSQAGGVYEQYF
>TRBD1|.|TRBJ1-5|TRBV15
TGTGCCACCAGCAAGGGACAGGACGGGGCAAGACCCCAGCATTTT
CATSKGQDGARPQHF
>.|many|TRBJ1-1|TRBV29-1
TGCAGCGTCAGTGAGAACACTGAAGCTTTCTTT
CSVSENTEAFF
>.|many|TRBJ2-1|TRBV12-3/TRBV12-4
TGTGCCACGAGAGGCAATGAGCAGTTCTTC
CATRGNEQFF
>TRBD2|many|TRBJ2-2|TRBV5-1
TGCGCCAGCAGCTTGGGTAGCGGGAGAACCGGGGAGCTGTTTTTT
CASSLGSGRTGELFF
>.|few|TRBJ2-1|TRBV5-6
TGTGCCAGCAGCATAAGTTGGGGGACGCGTGAGCAGTTCTTC
CASSISWGTREQFF
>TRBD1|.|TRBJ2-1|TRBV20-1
TGCAGTGCCAAACAGGGACAGAACAATGAGCAGTTCTTC
CSAKQGQNNEQFF
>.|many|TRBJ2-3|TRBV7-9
TGTGCCAGCAGTTTCCTCACAGATACGCAGTATTTT
CASSFLTDTQYF
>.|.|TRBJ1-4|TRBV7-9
TGTGCCAGCAGCGGAATGGGGCTGGGGGAACTGTTTTTT
CASSGMGLGELFF
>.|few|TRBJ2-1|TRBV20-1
TGCAGTGCTAGTCCGCCTACCCACAATGAGCAGTTCTTC
CSASPPTHNEQFF
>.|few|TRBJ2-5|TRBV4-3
TGCGCCAGCAGCCTCACCGGAGCAGGCGAGACCCAGTACTTC
CASSLTGAGETQYF
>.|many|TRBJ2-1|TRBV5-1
TGCGCCAGCAGCGACGGACCTGGGGATGAGCAGTTCTTC
CASSDGPGDEQFF
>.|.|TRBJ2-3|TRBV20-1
TGCAGTGCTAGAGTACTAGCCTTCGGTACGCAGTATTTT
CSARVLAFGTQYF
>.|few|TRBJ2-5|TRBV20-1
TGCAGTGCAGAGAGTTCGGGCCAAGAGACCCAGTACTTC
CSAESSGQETQYF
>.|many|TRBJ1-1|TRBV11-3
TGTGCCAGCAGCTGGAGCAGGGACACTGAAGCTTTCTTT
CASSWSRDTEAFF
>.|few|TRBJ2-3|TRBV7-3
TGTGCCAGCAGCTTAATGGGTACAGGGACAGATACGCAGTATTTT
CASSLMGTGTDTQYF
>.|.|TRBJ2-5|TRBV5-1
TGCGCCAGCAGCTTTAATGCTCAAGAGACCCAGTACTTC
CASSFNAQETQYF
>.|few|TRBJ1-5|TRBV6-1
TGTGCCAGCAGTGAATGGGTTAATCAGCCCCAGCATTTT
CASSEWVNQPQHF
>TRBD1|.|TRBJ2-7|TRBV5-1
TGCGCCAGCAGCCTACCGGGACAGGGGTCCTACGAGCAGTACTTC
CASSLPGQGSYEQYF
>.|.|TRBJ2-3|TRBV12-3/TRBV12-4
TGTGCCAGCAGATACCGGGAACAACACACAGATACGCAGTATTTT
CASRYREQHTDTQYF
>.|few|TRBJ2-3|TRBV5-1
TGCGCCAGCAGCTTGGAGGCGGGAAATACGCAGTATTTT
CASSLEAGNTQYF
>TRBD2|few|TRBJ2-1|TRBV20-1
TGCAGTGTTCACGGGGGGGCCGTGCAGTTCTTC
CSVHGGAVQFF
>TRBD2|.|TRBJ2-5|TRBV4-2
TGTGCCAGCAGCCTAACACGGGGGGGCGGGGAGACCCAGTACTTC
CASSLTRGGGETQYF
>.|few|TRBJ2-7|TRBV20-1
TGCAGTGCTAGAGATCTGGGGGCGGGTGCCTACGAGCAGTACTTC
CSARDLGAGAYEQYF
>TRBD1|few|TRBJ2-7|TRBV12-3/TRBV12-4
TGTGCCAGCAGTTTAGAGGGGGCGGTGAGCTACGAGCAGTACTTC
CASSLEGAVSYEQYF
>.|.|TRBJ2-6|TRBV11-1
TGTGCCAGCAGCTTAGTTCTGGGGACTGGGGCCAACGTCCTGACTTTC
CASSLVLGTGANVLTF
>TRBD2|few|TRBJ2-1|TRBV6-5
TGTGCCAGCAGTTACCGGAGCGGGGGGGCCATTGAGCAGTTCTTC
CASSYRSGGAIEQFF
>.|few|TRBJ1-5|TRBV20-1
TGCAGTGCTAGAGCTTGGGATTTTAATCAGCCCCAGCATTTT
CSARAWDFNQPQHF
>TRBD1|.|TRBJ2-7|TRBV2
TGTGCCAGCAGCGGACAGGGGAAAGAGGTGGAGTACTTC
CASSGQGKEVEYF
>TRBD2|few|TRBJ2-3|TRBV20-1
TGCAGTGCTTCTAGCGGGGTCACAGATACGCAGTATTTT
CSASSGVTDTQYF
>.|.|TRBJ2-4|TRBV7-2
TGTGCCAGCAGCTTAATTGTCAAAAACATTCAGTACTTC
CASSLIVKNIQYF
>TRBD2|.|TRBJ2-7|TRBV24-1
TGTGCCACCAGTGATTTAGGACTAGCGGGTTACTGGACCTACGAGCAGTACTTC
CATSDLGLAGYWTYEQYF
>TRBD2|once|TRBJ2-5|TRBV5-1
TGCGCCAGCAGCGCGGGGAGCGGGGGCCCTTTCCAAGAGACCCAGTACTTC
CASSAGSGGPFQETQYF